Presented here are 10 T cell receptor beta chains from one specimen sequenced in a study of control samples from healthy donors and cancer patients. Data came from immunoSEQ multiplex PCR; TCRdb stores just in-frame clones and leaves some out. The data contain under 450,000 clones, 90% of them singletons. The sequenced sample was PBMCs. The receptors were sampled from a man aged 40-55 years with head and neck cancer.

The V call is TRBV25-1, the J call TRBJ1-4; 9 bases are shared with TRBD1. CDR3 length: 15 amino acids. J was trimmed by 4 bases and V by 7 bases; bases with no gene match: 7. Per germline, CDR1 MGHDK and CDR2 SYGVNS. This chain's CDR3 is CASKSGQGSNEKLFF. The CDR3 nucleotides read TGTGCCAGCAAGAGTGGACAGGGGAGTAATGAAAAACTGTTTTTT.

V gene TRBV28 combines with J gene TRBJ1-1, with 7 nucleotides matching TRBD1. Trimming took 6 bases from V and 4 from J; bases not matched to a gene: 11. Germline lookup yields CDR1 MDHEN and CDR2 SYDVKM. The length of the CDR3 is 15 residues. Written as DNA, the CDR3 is TGTGCCAGCAGACCGATACAGGGGTTCCTCACTGAAGCTTTCTTT. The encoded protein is CASRPIQGFLTEAFF. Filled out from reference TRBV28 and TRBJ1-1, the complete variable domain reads DVKVTQSSRYLVKRTGEKVFLECVQDMDHENMFWYRQDPGLGLRLIYFSYDVKMKEKGDIPEGYSVSREKKERFSLILESASTNQTSMYLCASRPIQGFLTEAFFGQGTRLTVV.

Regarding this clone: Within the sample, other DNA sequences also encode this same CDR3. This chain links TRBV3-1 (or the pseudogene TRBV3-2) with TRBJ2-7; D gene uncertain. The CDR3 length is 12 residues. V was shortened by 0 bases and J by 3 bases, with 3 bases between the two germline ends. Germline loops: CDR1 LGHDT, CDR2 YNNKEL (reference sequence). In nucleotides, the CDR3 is TGTGCCAGCAGCCAAGAGGTCTACGAGCAGTACTTC. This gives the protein CASSQEVYEQYF.

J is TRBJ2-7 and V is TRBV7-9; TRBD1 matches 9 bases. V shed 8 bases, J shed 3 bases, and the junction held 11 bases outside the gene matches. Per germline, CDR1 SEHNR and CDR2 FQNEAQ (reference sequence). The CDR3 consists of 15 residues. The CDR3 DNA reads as TGTGCCAGCCTTGGGGTGGGACAGGGATTCTACGAGCAGTACTTC. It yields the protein CASLGVGQGFYEQYF.

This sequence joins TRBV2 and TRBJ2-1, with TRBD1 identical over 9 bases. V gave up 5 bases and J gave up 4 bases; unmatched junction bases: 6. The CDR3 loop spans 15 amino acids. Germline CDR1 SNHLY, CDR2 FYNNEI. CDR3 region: CASSLGQGIYNEQFF. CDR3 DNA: TGTGCCAGCAGTTTGGGACAGGGTATTTACAATGAGCAGTTCTTC.

In DNA form, the CDR3 reads TGTGCCAGCAGTTTATCGGGCAGGGGGGACGGGGAGCTGTTTTTT. This encodes CASSLSGRGDGELFF. The chain links TRBV27 to TRBJ2-2; D perhaps matches TRBD1 (7 bases). Trimming took off 0 bases at V and 7 bases at J, with 12 bases between the two ends. Per germline, CDR1 MNHEY and CDR2 SMNVEV (reference sequence). CDR3 length: 15 residues.

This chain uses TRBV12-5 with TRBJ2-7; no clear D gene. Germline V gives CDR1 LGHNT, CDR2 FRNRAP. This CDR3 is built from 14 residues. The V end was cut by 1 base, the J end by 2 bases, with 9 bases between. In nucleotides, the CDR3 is TGTGCTAGTGGTTTGGCGTTTGGGGCCTACGAGCAGTACTTC. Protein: CASGLAFGAYEQYF.

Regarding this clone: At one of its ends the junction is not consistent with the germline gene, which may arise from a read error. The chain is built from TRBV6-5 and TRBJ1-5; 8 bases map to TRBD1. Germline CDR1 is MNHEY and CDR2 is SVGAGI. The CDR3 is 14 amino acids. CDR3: CASSDSGGWQPQHF. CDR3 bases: TGTGCCAGCAGTGACTCAGGGGGCTGGCAGCCCCAGCATTTT.

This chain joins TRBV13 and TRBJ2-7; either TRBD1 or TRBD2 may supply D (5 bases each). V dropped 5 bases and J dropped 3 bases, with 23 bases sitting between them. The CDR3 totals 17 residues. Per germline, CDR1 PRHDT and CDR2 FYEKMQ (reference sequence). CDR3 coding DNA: TGTGCCAGCAGCCCTCCCGGGACCCATGATGTGAGCTACGAGCAGTACTTC. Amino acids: CASSPPGTHDVSYEQYF.

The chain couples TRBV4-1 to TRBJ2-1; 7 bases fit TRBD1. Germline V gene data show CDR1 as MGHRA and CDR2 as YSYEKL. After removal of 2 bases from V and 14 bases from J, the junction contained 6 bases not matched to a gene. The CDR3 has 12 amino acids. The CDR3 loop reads CASSQPGQLEFF. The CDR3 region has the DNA TGCGCCAGCAGCCAACCGGGACAGTTGGAGTTCTTC.